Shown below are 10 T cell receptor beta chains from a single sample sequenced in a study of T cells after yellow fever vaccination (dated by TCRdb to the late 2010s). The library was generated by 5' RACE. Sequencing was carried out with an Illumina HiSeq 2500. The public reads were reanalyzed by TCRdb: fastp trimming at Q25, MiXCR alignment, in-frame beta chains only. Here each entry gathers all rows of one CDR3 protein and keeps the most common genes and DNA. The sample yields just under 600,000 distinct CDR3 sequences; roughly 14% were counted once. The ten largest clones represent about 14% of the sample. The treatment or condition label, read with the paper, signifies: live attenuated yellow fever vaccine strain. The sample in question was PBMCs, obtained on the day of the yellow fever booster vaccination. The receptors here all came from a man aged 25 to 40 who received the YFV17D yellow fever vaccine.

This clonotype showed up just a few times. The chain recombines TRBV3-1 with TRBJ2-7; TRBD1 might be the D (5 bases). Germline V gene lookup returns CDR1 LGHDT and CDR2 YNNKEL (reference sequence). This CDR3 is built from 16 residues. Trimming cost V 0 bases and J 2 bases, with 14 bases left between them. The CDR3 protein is CASSQDGAGQTYEQYF. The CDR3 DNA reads TGTGCCAGCAGCCAAGACGGAGCAGGGCAAACCTACGAGCAGTACTTC.

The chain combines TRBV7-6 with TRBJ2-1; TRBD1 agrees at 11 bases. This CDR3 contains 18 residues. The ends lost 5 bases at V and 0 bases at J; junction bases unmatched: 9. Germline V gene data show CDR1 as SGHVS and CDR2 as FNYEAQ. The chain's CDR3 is CASSGGTGGPSSYNEQFF. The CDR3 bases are TGTGCCAGCAGCGGCGGGACAGGGGGGCCAAGCTCCTACAATGAGCAGTTCTTC.

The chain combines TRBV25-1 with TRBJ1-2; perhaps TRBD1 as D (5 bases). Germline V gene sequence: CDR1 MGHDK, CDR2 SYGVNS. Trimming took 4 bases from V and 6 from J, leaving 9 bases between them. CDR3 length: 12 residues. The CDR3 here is CASSAGTHGYTF. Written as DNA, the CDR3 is TGTGCCAGCAGTGCGGGGACCCATGGCTACACCTTC.

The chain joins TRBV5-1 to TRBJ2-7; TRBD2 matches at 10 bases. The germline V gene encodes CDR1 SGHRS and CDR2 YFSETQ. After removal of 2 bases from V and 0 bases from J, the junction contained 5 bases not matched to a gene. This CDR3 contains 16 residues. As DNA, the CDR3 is TGCGCCAGCAGCTTAGGTAGCGGGAGGAGCTCCTACGAGCAGTACTTC. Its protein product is CASSLGSGRSSYEQYF.

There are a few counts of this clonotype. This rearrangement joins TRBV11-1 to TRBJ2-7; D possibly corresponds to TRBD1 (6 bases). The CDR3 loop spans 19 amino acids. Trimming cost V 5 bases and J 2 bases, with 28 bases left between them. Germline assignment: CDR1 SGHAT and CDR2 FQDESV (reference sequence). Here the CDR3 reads CASSPNRDRRGSIAYEQYF. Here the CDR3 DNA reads TGTGCCAGCAGCCCGAACAGGGATAGAAGGGGGAGCATAGCCTACGAGCAGTACTTC. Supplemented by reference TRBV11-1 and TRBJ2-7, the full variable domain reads EAEVAQSPRYKITEKSQAVAFWCDPISGHATLYWYRQILGQGPELLVQFQDESVVDDSQLPKDRFSAERLKGVDSTLKIQPAELGDSAMYLCASSPNRDRRGSIAYEQYFGPGTRLTVT.

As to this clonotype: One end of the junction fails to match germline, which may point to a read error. As DNA, the CDR3 is TGTGCCACCAGTAGAGGCAGGGAGAACACTGAAGCTTTCTTT. Amino acids: CATSRGRENTEAFF. This chain links TRBV15 with TRBJ1-1; perhaps TRBD1 as D (5 bases). Germline lookup yields CDR1 LNHNV and CDR2 YYDKDF (reference sequence). CDR3 size: 14 residues.

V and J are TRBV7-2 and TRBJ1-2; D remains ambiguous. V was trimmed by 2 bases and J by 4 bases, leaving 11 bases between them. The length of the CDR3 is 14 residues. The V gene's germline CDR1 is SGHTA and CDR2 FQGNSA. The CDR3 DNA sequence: TGTGCCAGCAGCTTATTGTGGTACGGCTATGGCTACACCTTC. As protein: CASSLLWYGYGYTF.

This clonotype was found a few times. CDR3: CASSGLASRSYNEQFF. The CDR3 bases are TGTGCCAGCAGCGGGCTAGCAAGCCGCTCCTACAATGAGCAGTTCTTC. The chain joins TRBV7-9 to TRBJ2-1; D might be TRBD2 (5 bases). The V gene's germline CDR1 is SEHNR and CDR2 FQNEAQ (reference sequence). V lost 5 bases to trimming and J lost 0 bases, with 14 bases between them. This CDR3 has 16 residues.

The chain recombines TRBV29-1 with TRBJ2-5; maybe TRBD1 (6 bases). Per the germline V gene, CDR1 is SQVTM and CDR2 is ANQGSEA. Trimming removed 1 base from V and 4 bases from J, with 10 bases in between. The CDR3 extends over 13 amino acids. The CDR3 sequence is CSVEGDTPETQYF. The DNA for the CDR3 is TGCAGCGTTGAAGGGGACACACCAGAGACCCAGTACTTC.

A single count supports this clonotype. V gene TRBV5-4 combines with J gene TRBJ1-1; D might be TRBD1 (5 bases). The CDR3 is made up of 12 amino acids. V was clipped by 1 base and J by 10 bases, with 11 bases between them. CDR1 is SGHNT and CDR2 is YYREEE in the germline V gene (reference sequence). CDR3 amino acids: CASSLPGRGAFF. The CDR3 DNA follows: TGTGCCAGCAGCTTGCCGGGGCGGGGAGCTTTCTTT. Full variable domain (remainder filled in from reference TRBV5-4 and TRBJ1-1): ETGVTQSPTHLIKTRGQQVTLRCSSQSGHNTVSWYQQALGQGPQFIFQYYREEENGRGNFPPRFSGLQFPNYSSELNVNALELDDSALYLCASSLPGRGAFFGQGTRLTVV.